Given below is one T cell receptor (beta chain) in context. What it binds is unknown. The time point denotes: sample taken at primary tumor resection. No cell sorting; template was whole RNA from tumor, lung tissue or PBMC. This entry belongs to a study of spatial heterogeneity in lung cancer. This CDR3 comprises 14 residues. In germline, CDR1 is MDHEN, CDR2 SYDVKM. The V end was cut by 3 bases, the J end by 3 bases, with 12 bases between. Study-wide points: Tumor mutation counts were tracked by expanded intratumoral alpha and beta TCR counts.

TCRdb reprocessed the 5' RACE reads via MiXCR and lists one record per CDR3 protein. The data hold approximately 26,000 distinct CDR3 sequences, with over 7.5% observed a single time. The starting material was lung tumor tissue, obtained at surgery. The sequence derives from a male donor with early-stage non-small cell lung cancer. The genes are TRBV28 and TRBJ2-7, with D tentatively TRBD2 (5 bases). CDR3 loop: CASSFRGPIYEQYF. The CDR3 DNA reads as TGTGCCAGCAGTTTTCGGGGTCCAATCTACGAGCAGTACTTC.